The 27 T cell receptor beta chains presented below share a single source sample, sequenced in a study of T cell repertoires in cytomegalovirus infection. TCRdb ran MiXCR on the reads and lists one entry per CDR3 protein. The sample has roughly 860,000 distinct CDR3 sequences, about 30% seen once. Which antigens these TCRs recognize remains unknown. The input for sequencing was cultured CD8+ T cells from PBMCs, taken from culture after CMV antigen stimulation. These receptors all come from a human donor in good health (CMV status not recorded). Some clones in this sample may be carry-over from other donors' samples.

CDR3 coding DNA: TGTGCCAGCAGCTTGGCGCCAGGGATTTATTATGAGCAGTTCTTC. It encodes CASSLAPGIYYEQFF. This rearrangement joins TRBV5-4 to TRBJ2-1; possible D gene TRBD1, 5 bases. V dropped 0 bases and J dropped 8 bases, with 15 bases sitting between them. CDR1 is SGHNT, CDR2 YYREEE, per germline (reference sequence). The length of the CDR3 is 15 residues.

This chain joins TRBV20-1 and TRBJ2-5; no clear D. Trimming stripped 3 bases from V and 0 bases from J, with 14 bases between. Looked up from germline, CDR1 is DFQATT and CDR2 is SNEGSKA (reference sequence). The CDR3 is 15 amino acids. The CDR3 sequence is CSASSASLDQETQYF. The CDR3, as DNA: TGCAGTGCTAGCTCAGCCTCTTTGGACCAAGAGACCCAGTACTTC.

The CDR3 reads CASSTPVRGTEAFF. For the CDR3, the DNA is TGTGCCAGTAGTACTCCAGTCAGGGGGACTGAAGCTTTCTTT. The chain combines TRBV19 with TRBJ1-1; TRBD1 matches at 7 bases. Germline-derived CDR1 and CDR2 are LNHDA and SQIVND (reference sequence). The trim removed 4 bases at V and 5 bases at J, leaving 7 bases unmatched. The CDR3 extends over 14 amino acids.

The CDR3 DNA is TGTGCCACAGGCTGGCAAGTCACAGATACGCAGTATTTT. Translating it yields CATGWQVTDTQYF. The gene calls are TRBV19 and TRBJ2-3; D ambiguous. V lost 10 bases and J 2 bases, leaving 13 bases between the germline ends. The germline CDR1 and CDR2 sequences are LNHDA and SQIVND (reference sequence). The CDR3 runs 13 residues. Filled out from reference TRBV19 and TRBJ2-3, the complete variable domain reads DGGITQSPKYLFRKEGQNVTLSCEQNLNHDAMYWYRQDPGQGLRLIYYSQIVNDFQKGDIAEGYSVSREKKESFPLTVTSAQKNPTAFYLCATGWQVTDTQYFGPGTRLTVL.

This clonotype was picked up a small number of times. The chain employs TRBV3-1 and TRBJ1-1; TRBD1 might be the D (6 bases). The CDR3 totals 17 residues. The germline V gene has CDR1 LGHDT and CDR2 YNNKEL (reference sequence). The V end lost 2 bases, the J end lost 0 bases, and 16 bases lay between the germline ends. CDR3 sequence (DNA): TGTGCCAGCAGCCAACCAACAGGGATCTACATGAACACTGAAGCTTTCTTT. Its translation: CASSQPTGIYMNTEAFF.

The chain uses TRBV11-2 and TRBJ2-1; weak D call: TRBD2 (5 bases). CDR1 SGHAT and CDR2 FQNNGV come from the germline V gene. V lost 0 bases to trimming and J lost 15 bases, with 12 bases between them. This CDR3 comprises 12 residues. Here the CDR3 DNA reads TGTGCCAGCAGCTTAGACAGCGCCGGGGTGTTCTTC. Translated: CASSLDSAGVFF.

A word on this clonotype: A much larger clone differs by one base, so this may be a read error. The chain links TRBV7-2 to TRBJ1-6, with D hard to call. Per the germline V gene, CDR1 is SGHTA and CDR2 is FQGNSA. The CDR3 totals 16 residues. V was clipped by 2 bases and J by 0 bases, with 8 bases between them. In DNA form, the CDR3 reads TGTGCCAGCAGCTTAAAAGGGTGCTCCTATAATTCACCCCTCCACTTT. Translating it yields CASSLKGCSYNSPLHF.

By sample fraction, this clonotype is medium-sized. The chain combines TRBV7-8 with TRBJ2-2; 10 bases line up with TRBD1. The CDR3 loop spans 20 amino acids. Germline CDR1 reads SGHVS; CDR2 reads FQNEAQ. V was pared by 3 bases and J by 0 bases, with 13 bases of the junction left unmatched. Here the CDR3 reads CASSFRQGASTLANTGELFF. In DNA form, the CDR3 reads TGTGCCAGCAGCTTCCGACAGGGGGCTTCCACTCTTGCGAACACCGGGGAGCTGTTTTTT.

This clonotype was counted a few times. The chain has TRBV7-6 and TRBJ1-1; D call uncertain. V was cut by 8 bases and J by 1 base, with 17 bases left in between. This CDR3 contains 15 residues. CDR1 and CDR2 from the germline V gene are SGHVS and FNYEAQ. CDR3 amino acids: CASLLYPGRNTEAFF. CDR3 bases: TGTGCCAGCCTATTATATCCGGGGAGGAACACTGAAGCTTTCTTT.

Remarks on this clonotype: One base away lies a much larger clone, so this may be a sequencing read error. The CDR3 bases are TGTGCCAGCAGTGTGGGGATCACTGAAGCTTTCTTT. Amino acid sequence: CASSVGITEAFF. The chain has TRBV25-1 and TRBJ1-1; D unresolved. Trimming pared 4 bases from V and 4 bases from J, leaving 7 bases between. The germline V gene has CDR1 MGHDK and CDR2 SYGVNS. The CDR3 has 12 residues.

This clonotype was counted at least ten times. V gene TRBV7-2 combines with J gene TRBJ2-3; 10 bases match TRBD2. The CDR3 has 18 amino acids. From germline, CDR1 is SGHTA and CDR2 FQGNSA. The V gene end was trimmed by 3 bases and the J gene end by 6 bases; junction bases not matched to a gene: 15. CDR3 DNA sequence: TGTGCCAGCAGCTTTGTGGCCCGGACCGGGACTAGCGTCGATACGCAGTATTTT. It translates to CASSFVARTGTSVDTQYF.

This clonotype was seen more than once but under ten times. The chain uses TRBV7-6 and TRBJ2-3; 7 bases are a match to TRBD2. The CDR3 contains 16 residues. Germline values: CDR1 SGHVS, CDR2 FNYEAQ. V lost 1 base to trimming and J lost 1 base; unmatched junction nucleotides: 5. DNA of the CDR3: TGTGCCAGCAGCTTAGGGGTCGCGGGAGGCACAGATACGCAGTATTTT. Translation gives CASSLGVAGGTDTQYF. The whole variable domain, filled in from reference TRBV7-6 and TRBJ2-3, reads GAGVSQSPRYKVTKRGQDVALRCDPISGHVSLYWYRQALGQGPEFLTYFNYEAQQDKSGLPNDRFSAERPEGSISTLTIQRTEQRDSAMYRCASSLGVAGGTDTQYFGPGTRLTVL.

The chain joins TRBV28 to TRBJ1-2, with 7 bases identical to TRBD1. Germline V gives CDR1 MDHEN, CDR2 SYDVKM. Trimming took 6 bases from V and 6 from J; bases not matched to a gene: 16. The length of the CDR3 is 16 residues. As DNA, the CDR3 is TGTGCCAGCAGCCCCCGACGGACAGGCTATAAGCATGGCTACACCTTC. It codes for CASSPRRTGYKHGYTF.

This chain uses TRBV20-1 with TRBJ2-5; D unclear. The CDR3 totals 15 residues. Trimming cost V 0 bases and J 9 bases, with 20 bases left between them. Germline CDR1 reads DFQATT; CDR2 reads SNEGSKA (reference sequence). CDR3 residues: CSAREQEYYKGAQYF. In DNA form, the CDR3 reads TGCAGTGCTAGAGAACAAGAATATTACAAAGGAGCCCAGTACTTC.

This clonotype showed up just once. V and J are TRBV6-1 and TRBJ1-6, with D possibly TRBD1 on 6 matching bases. CDR1 is MNHNS and CDR2 is SASEGT in the germline V gene. Trimming left V 6 bases short and J 2 bases short, with 8 bases between. This CDR3 comprises 14 residues. CDR3 in amino acids: CASSGQPYNSPLHF. The CDR3 DNA reads as TGTGCCAGCAGCGGACAGCCCTATAATTCACCCCTCCACTTT.

In this sample, this clonotype turned up many times. This chain connects TRBV7-2 to TRBJ2-1; D not resolved. CDR3 length: 13 residues. The germline CDR1 and CDR2 sequences are SGHTA and FQGNSA. Trimming removed 1 base at V and 3 bases at J, with 4 bases between. The CDR3 reads CASSLVHYNEQFF. The CDR3 DNA reads TGTGCCAGCAGCTTAGTGCACTACAATGAGCAGTTCTTC. Complete variable domain (other parts from reference TRBV7-2 and TRBJ2-1): GAGVSQSPSNKVTEKGKDVELRCDPISGHTALYWYRQSLGQGLEFLIYFQGNSAPDKSGLPSDRFSAERTGGSVSTLTIQRTQQEDSAVYLCASSLVHYNEQFFGPGTRLTVL.

The gene calls are TRBV7-9 and TRBJ2-1; no firm D call. Trimming took off 6 bases at V and 6 bases at J, with 9 bases between the two ends. CDR1 and CDR2 from the germline V gene are SEHNR and FQNEAQ (reference sequence). This CDR3 region has 12 residues. The CDR3 DNA follows: TGTGCCAGCAGACGGGCCTTCAATGAGCAGTTCTTC. Its protein product is CASRRAFNEQFF. The full variable domain, with the rest looked up from reference TRBV7-9 and TRBJ2-1, is DTGVSQNPRHKITKRGQNVTFRCDPISEHNRLYWYRQTLGQGPEFLTYFQNEAQLEKSRLLSDRFSAERPKGSFSTLEIQRTEQGDSAMYLCASRRAFNEQFFGPGTRLTVL.

Only a few counts were recorded for this clonotype. V and J are TRBV2 and TRBJ2-7; D is uncertain. The germline V and J ends were trimmed by 7 bases and 4 bases, with 11 bases remaining between them. Germline values: CDR1 SNHLY, CDR2 FYNNEI. This CDR3 has 12 amino acids. The CDR3 here is CASIGKAYEQYV. The CDR3 DNA sequence: TGTGCCAGCATCGGAAAAGCGTACGAGCAGTACGTC.

This clonotype has just a few counts. The genes are TRBV27 and TRBJ2-3, with 9 bases fitting TRBD2. The V gene's germline CDR1 is MNHEY and CDR2 SMNVEV (reference sequence). The CDR3 is made up of 15 amino acids. V lost 7 bases, J lost 5 bases, and 10 bases stayed unmatched. CDR3 amino acids: CASTPGGGGVDTQYF. Here the CDR3 DNA reads TGTGCCAGCACCCCCGGCGGGGGGGGCGTAGATACGCAGTATTTT.

The rearrangement joins TRBV7-9 to TRBJ2-1; D unresolved. CDR1 and CDR2 from the germline V gene are SEHNR and FQNEAQ (reference sequence). V lost 6 bases and J lost 8, with 11 bases in between. The CDR3 is made up of 12 amino acids. For the CDR3, the DNA is TGTGCCAGCAGGGGGTCCTGGGATGAGCAGTTCTTC. It translates to CASRGSWDEQFF.

This clonotype was found many times. The rearrangement uses TRBV7-6 and TRBJ2-3; TRBD1 agrees at 8 bases. This CDR3 has 18 residues. Per germline, CDR1 SGHVS and CDR2 FNYEAQ. The ends lost 1 base at V and 1 base at J; junction bases unmatched: 10. CDR3 loop: CASSLVSWEDRGTDTQYF. The CDR3 DNA reads TGTGCCAGCAGCTTAGTATCTTGGGAGGACAGGGGCACAGATACGCAGTATTTT. Full variable domain (outside the CDR3, taken from reference TRBV7-6 and TRBJ2-3): GAGVSQSPRYKVTKRGQDVALRCDPISGHVSLYWYRQALGQGPEFLTYFNYEAQQDKSGLPNDRFSAERPEGSISTLTIQRTEQRDSAMYRCASSLVSWEDRGTDTQYFGPGTRLTVL.

This clonotype has more than one count but fewer than ten. This chain connects TRBV6-2 or TRBV6-3 to TRBJ2-3; 8 nucleotides match TRBD2. The CDR3 sequence is 16 residues long. Germline CDR1 reads MNHEY; CDR2 reads SVGEGT. V shed 5 bases, J shed 1 base, and the junction held 8 bases outside the gene matches. The CDR3 protein is CASSDYGGAGTDTQYF. The DNA of the CDR3 is TGTGCCAGCAGTGACTACGGGGGGGCCGGCACAGATACGCAGTATTTT.

V usage is TRBV5-1 and J usage is TRBJ2-7; D is unresolved. The V end was cut by 0 bases, the J end by 7 bases, with 11 bases between. The CDR3 has 13 amino acids. CDR1 and CDR2 (germline): SGHRS, YFSETQ. This chain's CDR3 is CASSLDFPGEQYF. Here the CDR3 DNA reads TGCGCCAGCAGCTTGGATTTCCCAGGAGAGCAGTACTTC.

This chain links TRBV7-9 with TRBJ2-7; tentatively, D is TRBD1 or TRBD2 (5 bases each). The CDR3 contains 12 residues. Per germline, CDR1 SEHNR and CDR2 FQNEAQ (reference sequence). Trimming stripped 3 bases from V and 6 bases from J, with 9 bases between. The CDR3 protein is CASSFGGSEQYV. The CDR3 nucleotides are TGTGCCAGCAGCTTTGGGGGTAGCGAGCAGTACGTC.

This chain connects TRBV4-1 to TRBJ2-7; the match to TRBD1 covers 8 bases. In germline, CDR1 is MGHRA, CDR2 YSYEKL. This CDR3 comprises 19 residues. The V segment lost 4 bases and the J segment 0 bases; nucleotides outside the gene matches: 17. As DNA, the CDR3 is TGCGCCAGCAGCCCTGACAGGGGAAGTTTGATTCCGAGCTCCTACGAGCAGTACTTC. Its protein product is CASSPDRGSLIPSSYEQYF.

This clonotype was picked up a small number of times. This sequence joins TRBV15 and TRBJ2-7; TRBD2 matches 14 bases. Trimming cost V 1 base and J 4 bases; bases outside gene matches: 3. From germline, CDR1 is LNHNV and CDR2 YYDKDF (reference sequence). CDR3 size: 16 residues. CDR3 nucleotide sequence: TGTGCCACCAGCAGAGTTGGACTAGCGGGAGGATACGAGCAGTACTTC. Translation gives CATSRVGLAGGYEQYF.

This clonotype came up a few times. The chain combines TRBV19 with TRBJ1-5; 9 bases map to TRBD1. The CDR3 loop spans 15 amino acids. V lost 4 bases to trimming and J lost 6 bases; unmatched junction nucleotides: 7. Germline V gene sequence: CDR1 LNHDA, CDR2 SQIVND (reference sequence). This CDR3 is CASSTGTGIGQPQHF. The DNA of the CDR3 is TGTGCCAGTAGTACCGGGACAGGGATTGGTCAGCCCCAGCATTTT.